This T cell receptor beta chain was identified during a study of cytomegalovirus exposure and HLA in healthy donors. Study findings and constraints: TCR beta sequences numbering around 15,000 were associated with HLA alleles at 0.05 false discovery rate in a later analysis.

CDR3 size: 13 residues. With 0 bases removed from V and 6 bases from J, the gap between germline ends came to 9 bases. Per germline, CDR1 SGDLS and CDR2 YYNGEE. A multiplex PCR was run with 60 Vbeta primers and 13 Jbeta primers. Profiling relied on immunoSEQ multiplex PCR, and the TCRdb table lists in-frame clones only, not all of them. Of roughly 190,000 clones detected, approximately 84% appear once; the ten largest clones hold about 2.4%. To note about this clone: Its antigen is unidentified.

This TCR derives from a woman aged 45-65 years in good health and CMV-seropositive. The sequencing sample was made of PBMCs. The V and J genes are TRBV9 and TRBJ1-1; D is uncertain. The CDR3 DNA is TGTGCCAGCAGCGTAGGGTCTACGGCTGAAGCTTTCTTT. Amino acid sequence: CASSVGSTAEAFF.